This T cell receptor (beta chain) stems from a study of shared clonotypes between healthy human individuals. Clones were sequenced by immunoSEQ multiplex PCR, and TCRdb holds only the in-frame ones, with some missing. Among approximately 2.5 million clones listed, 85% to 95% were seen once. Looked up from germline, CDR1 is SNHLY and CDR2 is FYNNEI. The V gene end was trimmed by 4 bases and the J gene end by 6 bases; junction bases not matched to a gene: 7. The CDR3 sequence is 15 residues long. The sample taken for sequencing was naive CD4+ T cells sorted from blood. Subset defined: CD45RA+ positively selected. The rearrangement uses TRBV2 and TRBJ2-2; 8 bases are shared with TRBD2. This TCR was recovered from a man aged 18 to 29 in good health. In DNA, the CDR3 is TGTGCCAGCAGTGCTCTTAGCGGGGTTGCCGGGGAGCTGTTTTTT. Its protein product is CASSALSGVAGELFF.